This T cell receptor beta chain was identified during a study of T-cell reconstitution after alpha-beta-depleted transplantation in children. Trimming cost V 3 bases and J 0 bases, with 9 bases left between them. This CDR3 is built from 14 residues. CDR1 is DFQATT, CDR2 SNEGSKA, per germline (reference sequence). It was with unique molecular identifiers that the TCRbeta library was prepared. TCRdb reanalysed the PCR reads using MiXCR and keeps one entry per CDR3 protein. The repertoire holds 700,000 or so distinct CDR3 sequences, with around 13% as singletons. This clonotype has at least ten counts. This sequence joins TRBV20-1 and TRBJ2-1; a possible D gene is TRBD2 (6 bases). This TCR was sampled from a girl aged 2 to 9 with congenital amegakaryocytic thrombocytopenia, due to receive a stem cell transplant. Sequenced here: PBMCs, sampled before TCRalphabeta/CD19-depleted stem cell transplant. In DNA, the CDR3 is TGCAGTGCTAGCCCCGGGAGCTCCTACAATGAGCAGTTCTTC. This sequence encodes CSASPGSSYNEQFF.